Shown below are 24 T cell receptor beta chains from a single sample sequenced in a study of graft-versus-host responses after intestinal transplantation (dated by TCRdb to about 2021). The library came from the immunoSEQ multiplex PCR assay. Imported from immuneACCESS, the table was reduced by TCRdb to in-frame sequences with V and J called. These copies leave out some clones; in studies compared against another copy, an unresolved V gene accounts for under half, and the cause of the remainder is not known. Here the sample has roughly 28,000 clones; nearly 90% occur a single time. Roughly 12% of the sample belongs to the ten largest clones. The material sequenced was PBMCs, taken nearly 470 days after intestinal transplantation. The receptors were sampled from a human patient who received an intestinal transplant, so some T cells may come from the graft donor.

In this sample, this clone turned up once. The chain couples TRBV5-5 to TRBJ1-2; TRBD1 might be the D (6 bases). The CDR3 sequence is 15 residues long. V was shortened by 0 bases and J by 3 bases, with 12 bases between the two germline ends. CDR1 and CDR2 (germline): SGHKS, YYEKEE (reference sequence). The CDR3 reads CASSLVVGADYGYTF. Here the CDR3 DNA reads TGTGCCAGCAGCTTGGTTGTGGGGGCTGACTATGGCTACACCTTC.

This clone was counted a few times. The chain employs TRBV14 and TRBJ2-7; 8 bases map to TRBD2. V shed 2 bases, J shed 1 base, and the junction held 1 base outside the gene matches. Germline V gives CDR1 SGHDN, CDR2 FVKESK. CDR3 length equals 14 residues. CDR3 coding DNA: TGTGCCAGCAGCCAAAGCGGGAGTTCCTACGAGCAGTACTTC. Translation gives CASSQSGSSYEQYF. Combining the CDR3 with reference TRBV14 and TRBJ2-7 gives the whole variable domain EAGVTQFPSHSVIEKGQTVTLRCDPISGHDNLYWYRRVMGKEIKFLLHFVKESKQDESGMPNNRFLAERTGGTYSTLKVQPAELEDSGVYFCASSQSGSSYEQYFGPGTRLTVT.

The CDR3: CASSMWATDLLDEQYF. The CDR3 nucleotides read TGTGCCAGTAGTATGTGGGCGACAGATCTGCTCGACGAGCAGTACTTC. The J gene is TRBJ2-7, the V gene TRBV19; tentatively, D is TRBD1 (5 bases). The CDR3 runs 16 residues. Germline assignment: CDR1 LNHDA and CDR2 SQIVND (reference sequence). Trimming removed 3 bases at V and 5 bases at J, with 20 bases between.

The chain joins TRBV30 to TRBJ1-5; perhaps TRBD1 as D (5 bases). In germline, CDR1 is GTSNPN, CDR2 SVGIG (reference sequence). Deletions cut 2 bases from V and 4 bases from J, with 15 bases between. The CDR3 covers 15 residues. The CDR3 DNA reads TGTGCCTGGAGTCCCCTCGGGGGGTTAAATCAGCCCCAGCATTTT. Translating gives CAWSPLGGLNQPQHF.

The chain combines TRBV11-2 with TRBJ1-2, with TRBD1 matching 10 bases. Germline CDR1 is SGHAT and CDR2 is FQNNGV. V lost 5 bases to trimming and J lost 7 bases; unmatched junction nucleotides: 10. The CDR3 length is 15 residues. The CDR3 region has the DNA TGTGCCAGCAGCGTCGGGACAGGGGAAGTTGCTGGCTACACCTTC. Translated: CASSVGTGEVAGYTF.

The chain combines TRBV29-1 with TRBJ1-1; D may be TRBD1 (5 bases). V was clipped by 0 bases and J by 7 bases, with 9 bases between them. The germline gives CDR1 SQVTM, CDR2 ANQGSEA. The CDR3 is made up of 12 amino acids. The CDR3 here is CSVEDRVYEAFF. CDR3 DNA: TGCAGCGTTGAAGACAGGGTATATGAAGCTTTCTTT.

This clone has just one count. The gene calls are TRBV28 and TRBJ2-5, with a tentative D call TRBD1 (5 bases). The CDR3 contains 15 residues. Germline V gene sequence: CDR1 MDHEN, CDR2 SYDVKM. V lost 5 bases and J 5 bases, leaving 18 bases between the germline ends. This CDR3 reads CASSPPPQGWETQYF. DNA for the CDR3: TGTGCCAGCAGTCCCCCGCCGCAGGGTTGGGAGACCCAGTACTTC.

The chain recombines TRBV4-3 with TRBJ1-2, with D uncertain. The CDR3 is 13 amino acids. Trimming cost V 3 bases and J 0 bases, with 5 bases left between them. In germline, CDR1 is LGHNA, CDR2 YSLEER. The CDR3 bases are TGCGCCAGCAGCCAGGCGGCTAACTATGGCTACACCTTC. This sequence encodes CASSQAANYGYTF.

The J gene is TRBJ1-1, the V gene TRBV29-1; tentatively, D is TRBD1 (6 bases). The CDR3 has 15 amino acids. CDR1 is SQVTM, CDR2 ANQGSEA, per germline. V lost 1 base and J lost 0, with 12 bases in between. The CDR3 coding sequence is TGCAGCGTTGAAGCAGGGGACACCTTGAACACTGAAGCTTTCTTT. Its protein product is CSVEAGDTLNTEAFF.

The chain joins TRBV28 to TRBJ2-7; the D gene could be TRBD1 or TRBD2 (5 bases each). The CDR3 has 13 amino acids. Trimming pared 3 bases from V and 6 bases from J, leaving 12 bases between. Germline values: CDR1 MDHEN, CDR2 SYDVKM. The CDR3 spells CASSFGTESEQYF. DNA for the CDR3: TGTGCCAGCAGTTTTGGGACCGAGAGCGAGCAGTACTTC.

This sequence joins TRBV13 and TRBJ1-2, with 7 bases fitting TRBD1. This CDR3 comprises 16 residues. V shed 5 bases and J 0 bases; nucleotides not matched to a gene: 9. Per the germline V gene, CDR1 is PRHDT and CDR2 is FYEKMQ (reference sequence). The CDR3 sequence is CASSPDRPKSNYGYTF. The CDR3 nucleotides are TGTGCCAGCAGCCCGGACAGGCCCAAATCTAACTATGGCTACACCTTC.

This chain connects TRBV5-6 to TRBJ2-7, with 7 bases aligning to TRBD1. Germline-derived CDR1 and CDR2 are SGHDT and YYEEEE. Trimming removed 3 bases from V and 0 bases from J; junction bases left unmatched: 6. The CDR3 contains 15 residues. CDR3 bases: TGTGCCAGCAGCTCCAAGACAGGGAGCTCCTACGAGCAGTACTTC. Translating gives CASSSKTGSSYEQYF.

The chain couples TRBV5-8 to TRBJ2-7, with unresolved D. The CDR3 has 12 residues. The V gene lost 1 base and the J gene lost 5 bases, with 7 bases spanning the gap. Germline values: CDR1 SGHTS, CDR2 YDEGEE. In DNA form, the CDR3 reads TGTGCCAGCAGCTTGAGCCGAGACGAGCAGTACTTC. This gives the protein CASSLSRDEQYF.

The chain carries TRBV28 and TRBJ2-7; 10 positions match TRBD1. J gave up 4 bases and V 7 bases, and 13 bases lay outside the gene matches. Germline CDR1 reads MDHEN; CDR2 reads SYDVKM. The CDR3 spans 16 residues. CDR3 region: CASIPAGQGGYYEQYF. Here the CDR3 DNA reads TGTGCCAGCATCCCCGCCGGACAGGGGGGATATTACGAGCAGTACTTC. Complete variable domain (other parts from reference TRBV28 and TRBJ2-7): DVKVTQSSRYLVKRTGEKVFLECVQDMDHENMFWYRQDPGLGLRLIYFSYDVKMKEKGDIPEGYSVSREKKERFSLILESASTNQTSMYLCASIPAGQGGYYEQYFGPGTRLTVT.

The CDR3: CASSVSGVETQYF. The CDR3 DNA reads TGTGCCAGCAGCGTAAGCGGGGTAGAGACCCAGTACTTC. The V gene is TRBV9, the J gene TRBJ2-5; 7 bases are shared with TRBD2. This CDR3 comprises 13 residues. V trimming: 1 base; J trimming: 4 bases; junction bases outside the gene matches: 1. Germline CDR1 SGDLS, CDR2 YYNGEE.

This clone was recorded once. The CDR3 here is CASSQDLGTRGFGYTF. The CDR3 coding sequence is TGCGCCAGCAGCCAAGATTTAGGGACACGGGGATTTGGCTACACCTTC. This chain uses TRBV4-3 with TRBJ1-2; TRBD1 is a possible D gene (6 bases). The ends were cut back, 0 bases at V and 7 bases at J, with 18 bases in the middle. The CDR3 covers 16 residues. The germline gives CDR1 LGHNA, CDR2 YSLEER.

The rearrangement joins TRBV10-3 to TRBJ2-3, with TRBD2 identical over 11 bases. Losses at the gene ends were 6 bases for V and 7 bases for J; bases not matched to a gene: 6. Germline V gives CDR1 ENHRY, CDR2 SYGVKD. The CDR3 runs 14 residues. For the CDR3, the DNA is TGTGCCATCAGGGCGACTAGCGGGGATAATACGCAGTATTTT. Protein sequence: CAIRATSGDNTQYF.

With respect to this clone: At the DNA level, this CDR3 is encoded by other sequences in the same sample as well. This rearrangement joins TRBV9 to TRBJ2-7, with 7 bases lining up with TRBD2. V lost 0 bases and J lost 0; bases outside the gene matches: 3. Germline V lookup: CDR1 SGDLS, CDR2 YYNGEE. CDR3 size: 15 residues. This CDR3 reads CASSVGEGSSYEQYF. CDR3 bases: TGTGCCAGCAGCGTAGGGGAGGGGAGCTCCTACGAGCAGTACTTC.

This chain links TRBV6-5 with TRBJ1-6; D gene uncertain. Per germline, CDR1 MNHEY and CDR2 SVGAGI. V was trimmed by 8 bases and J by 9 bases, leaving 14 bases between them. The CDR3 is 13 amino acids. The CDR3 loop is CASSWGGSSPLHF. The DNA for the CDR3 is TGTGCCAGCTCGTGGGGAGGGAGTTCACCCCTCCACTTT.

This rearrangement joins TRBV7-3 to TRBJ2-1; 8 positions agree with TRBD2. Germline CDR1 and CDR2: SGHTA and FQGTGA. J gave up 8 bases and V 2 bases, and 11 bases lay outside the gene matches. The CDR3 has 16 residues. CDR3 amino acids: CASSLRASGSGYEQFF. The CDR3 DNA reads TGTGCCAGCAGCTTACGGGCAAGCGGGAGTGGGTATGAGCAGTTCTTC.

This clone was counted only a few times. The chain links TRBV2 to TRBJ2-7, with TRBD1 matching over 11 bases. The germline V gene encodes CDR1 SNHLY and CDR2 FYNNEI. This CDR3 is 14 amino acids long. Trimming cost V 7 bases and J 4 bases; bases outside gene matches: 6. The CDR3 DNA reads as TGTGCCAGCACCCGGACAGGGGGCTCTTACGAGCAGTACTTC. The encoded protein is CASTRTGGSYEQYF.

This chain links TRBV5-4 with TRBJ2-2; D remains ambiguous. The CDR3 sequence is 13 residues long. CDR1 and CDR2 from the germline V gene are SGHNT and YYREEE (reference sequence). V was cut by 0 bases and J by 6 bases, with 6 bases left in between. The CDR3 region has the DNA TGTGCCAGCAGCTTGGTTGGCGCCGGGGAGCTGTTTTTT. Protein sequence: CASSLVGAGELFF.

The chain is built from TRBV6-9 and TRBJ2-7; TRBD1 aligns across 11 bases. The CDR3 consists of 14 residues. The germline gives CDR1 MNHGY, CDR2 SVAAGI. V was pared by 4 bases and J by 3 bases, with 2 bases of the junction left unmatched. CDR3 nucleotide sequence: TGTGCCAGCAGTTCCGGGACAGGGGGCTACGAGCAGTACTTC. Its protein is CASSSGTGGYEQYF.

This clone showed up just once. This chain connects TRBV27 to TRBJ1-2; 8 bases map to TRBD1. The CDR3 sequence is 16 residues long. CDR1 is MNHEY and CDR2 is SMNVEV in the germline V gene (reference sequence). The trim removed 5 bases at V and 5 bases at J, leaving 13 bases unmatched. The CDR3 nucleotides are TGTGCCAGCAGTCCCGAGCGGACAGGGCTTGAGTATGGCTACACCTTC. As protein: CASSPERTGLEYGYTF.